Each of the 18 T cell receptor beta chains below was sequenced from the same sample in a study of T cells in Graves' hyperthyroidism and ophthalmopathy. RNA transcripts yielded amplified TCR beta CDR3 regions. HTBI primers drove first-round RT-PCR of the TCR CDR3. Each CDR3 protein is one row after TCRdb ran MiXCR on the multiplex PCR reads. The profile shows about 200,000 distinct CDR3 sequences, around 17% of them singletons. Sequenced: blood. Receptors were obtained from a man aged 40-50 years with Graves' hyperthyroidism.

This clonotype was observed at least ten times. V is TRBV2 and J is TRBJ1-5; perhaps TRBD1 as D (5 bases). Germline CDR1 and CDR2: SNHLY and FYNNEI. The CDR3 is 14 residues long. V was pared by 8 bases and J by 1 base, with 12 bases between. CDR3 nucleotides: TGTGCCAGCCATGGAGGGGTCAGCAATCAGCCCCAGCATTTT. It yields the protein CASHGGVSNQPQHF.

This clonotype was seen ten or more times. The genes are TRBV5-6 and TRBJ2-7, with D uncertain. The CDR3 runs 16 residues. The germline gives CDR1 SGHDT, CDR2 YYEEEE. Trimming pared 2 bases from V and 7 bases from J, leaving 22 bases between. The CDR3, as DNA: TGTGCCAGCAGCTTCGTCTTGACCCATCCCTACGCGGAGCAGTACTTC. Its protein is CASSFVLTHPYAEQYF.

This clonotype occurred many times. This chain uses TRBV6-2 or TRBV6-3 with TRBJ2-1; D is perhaps TRBD1 (5 bases). Trimming stripped 7 bases from V and 0 bases from J, with 10 bases between. This CDR3 region has 14 residues. Germline CDR1 and CDR2: MNHEY and SVGEGT. This chain's CDR3 is CASKTGVSYNEQFF. Written as DNA, the CDR3 is TGTGCCAGCAAAACAGGTGTCTCCTACAATGAGCAGTTCTTC.

The chain has TRBV19 and TRBJ2-5; 7 nucleotides line up with TRBD2. Germline V CDR1 and CDR2: LNHDA, SQIVND (reference sequence). The V segment lost 3 bases and the J segment 6 bases; nucleotides outside the gene matches: 16. This CDR3 comprises 17 residues. Here the CDR3 DNA reads TGTGCCAGTAGTATGCGGTCTAACCCCGGGACTATACAGACCCAGTACTTC. This sequence encodes CASSMRSNPGTIQTQYF. Looking up the rest from reference TRBV19 and TRBJ2-5 gives the full variable domain: DGGITQSPKYLFRKEGQNVTLSCEQNLNHDAMYWYRQDPGQGLRLIYYSQIVNDFQKGDIAEGYSVSREKKESFPLTVTSAQKNPTAFYLCASSMRSNPGTIQTQYFGPGTRLLVL.

This clonotype was found many times. The chain recombines TRBV29-1 with TRBJ2-7; the match to TRBD1 covers 9 bases. The germline gives CDR1 SQVTM, CDR2 ANQGSEA. The CDR3 consists of 14 residues. With V trimmed by 4 bases and J by 4 bases, 8 bases remained unmatched. The CDR3 region has the DNA TGCAGCGTTGCGGGACAGGGATATAGGTACGAGCAGTACTTC. This gives the protein CSVAGQGYRYEQYF.

The chain carries TRBV12-3 or TRBV12-4 and TRBJ2-2; TRBD2 matches at 10 bases. This CDR3 has 16 amino acids. V was clipped by 7 bases and J by 8 bases; unmatched bases: 13. CDR3 bases: TGTGCCAGCACCCTACCCTCAGCGGGGGGGCCGGGGGAGCTGTTTTTT. It encodes CASTLPSAGGPGELFF.

This clonotype came up many times. The rearrangement joins TRBV5-1 to TRBJ2-2; possible D gene TRBD1, 6 bases. This CDR3 spans 13 amino acids. Germline-derived CDR1 and CDR2 are SGHRS and YFSETQ. Trimming removed 6 bases from V and 6 bases from J, with 12 bases in between. The CDR3 protein is CASNYRDSGELFF. DNA of the CDR3: TGCGCCAGCAACTACAGGGATTCCGGGGAGCTGTTTTTT.

This clonotype has at least ten counts. The chain combines TRBV7-2 with TRBJ2-3, with TRBD2 matching over 9 bases. This CDR3 has 14 residues. The V gene end was trimmed by 5 bases and the J gene end by 6 bases; junction bases not matched to a gene: 6. Per the germline V gene, CDR1 is SGHTA and CDR2 is FQGNSA. The CDR3: CASSPRGGADTQYF. The CDR3 DNA follows: TGTGCCAGCAGCCCTCGCGGGGGGGCGGATACGCAGTATTTT.

This clonotype showed up many times. The chain recombines TRBV18 with TRBJ1-1; D is perhaps TRBD1 (6 bases). CDR1 KGHSH and CDR2 LQKENI come from the germline V gene. V lost 3 bases and J 3 bases, leaving 14 bases between the germline ends. This CDR3 is 15 amino acids long. The DNA of the CDR3 is TGTGCCAGCTCACCGCGGCGGGGGGCGGACACTGAAGCTTTCTTT. Translated: CASSPRRGADTEAFF.

This clonotype has only one observation. V is TRBV6-2 or TRBV6-3 and J is TRBJ2-1; 8 positions agree with TRBD2. Germline loops: CDR1 MNHEY, CDR2 SVGEGT. CDR3 size: 14 residues. The V gene end was trimmed by 6 bases and the J gene end by 4 bases; junction bases not matched to a gene: 5. As DNA, the CDR3 is TGTGCCAGCAGCCAAGCGGGAGATTACAATGAGCAGTTCTTC. Its translation is CASSQAGDYNEQFF.

This clonotype has ten or more counts. This CDR3 reads CASSLGGAGGEQYF. The CDR3 region has the DNA TGCGCCAGCAGCTTGGGAGGGGCCGGGGGCGAGCAGTACTTC. V and J are TRBV5-1 and TRBJ2-7; D is possibly TRBD2 (6 bases). The CDR3 contains 14 residues. Trimming took 0 bases from V and 6 from J, leaving 13 bases between them. Germline CDR1 SGHRS, CDR2 YFSETQ.

The genes are TRBV7-2 and TRBJ1-6; D might be TRBD1 (5 bases). This CDR3 is 17 amino acids long. Deletions cut 2 bases from V and 3 bases from J, with 14 bases between. CDR1 is SGHTA, CDR2 FQGNSA, per germline. The CDR3 DNA sequence: TGTGCCAGCAGCTTAATAGGGGTCCCACTCTATAATTCACCCCTCCACTTT. This gives the protein CASSLIGVPLYNSPLHF. The variable domain in full, with the rest retrieved from reference TRBV7-2 and TRBJ1-6, is GAGVSQSPSNKVTEKGKDVELRCDPISGHTALYWYRQSLGQGLEFLIYFQGNSAPDKSGLPSDRFSAERTGGSVSTLTIQRTQQEDSAVYLCASSLIGVPLYNSPLHFGNGTRLTVT.

This clonotype was observed at least ten times. The chain uses TRBV20-1 and TRBJ2-3, with 11 bases that match TRBD1. This CDR3 comprises 14 residues. The V and J ends lost 2 bases and 5 bases, in that order; junction bases with no gene match: 3. The V gene's germline CDR1 is DFQATT and CDR2 SNEGSKA (reference sequence). This CDR3 is CSARSGTGGDTQYF. CDR3 DNA sequence: TGCAGTGCTAGATCTGGGACAGGGGGAGATACGCAGTATTTT.

The chain links TRBV6-5 to TRBJ2-7; TRBD1 aligns across 11 bases. This CDR3 has 14 amino acids. CDR1 and CDR2 from the germline V gene are MNHEY and SVGAGI. Trimming at V came to 4 bases and at J to 5 bases, leaving 4 bases not matched to a gene. The CDR3 protein is CASSFGTGGNEQYF. The CDR3 DNA reads TGTGCCAGCAGTTTTGGGACAGGGGGAAACGAGCAGTACTTC.

This clonotype was counted a few times. The gene calls are TRBV27 and TRBJ1-5; D is unclear. In germline, CDR1 is MNHEY, CDR2 SMNVEV (reference sequence). V lost 3 bases and J 1 base, leaving 10 bases between the germline ends. The length of the CDR3 is 15 residues. The CDR3 DNA sequence: TGTGCCAGCAGTTTTTCGGTTTTGAGCAATCAGCCCCAGCATTTT. This codes for CASSFSVLSNQPQHF.

Notes on this clonotype: This sequence may be a read error, since a much larger clone differs from it by one base. Since no conserved phenylalanine or tryptophan closes the CDR3, a read error is the likely cause. The V call is TRBV6-5, the J call TRBJ2-7; D not certain. Germline lookup yields CDR1 MNHEY and CDR2 SVGAGI. V was trimmed by 4 bases and J by 3 bases, leaving 16 bases between them. The CDR3 is 15 amino acids. Here the CDR3 reads CASSSTTRKSYEQYS. The CDR3 bases are TGTGCCAGCAGTTCAACGACAAGGAAGAGCTACGAGCAGTACTCC.

The rearrangement uses TRBV7-2 and TRBJ2-3, with TRBD2 matching 10 bases. Germline CDR1 and CDR2: SGHTA and FQGNSA. The CDR3 is 16 amino acids. J lost 4 bases, V lost 5 bases, and 9 bases had no gene match. The CDR3 DNA is TGTGCCAGCAGCGCCCTCCCTAGCGGGAGCGCAGATACGCAGTATTTT. It codes for CASSALPSGSADTQYF.

This clonotype has at least ten counts. This chain joins TRBV30 and TRBJ1-4; D is undetermined. Germline CDR1 is GTSNPN and CDR2 is SVGIG (reference sequence). The CDR3 totals 14 residues. V was shortened by 1 base and J by 0 bases, with 6 bases between the two germline ends. The CDR3 spells CAWSGPATNEKLFF. The CDR3 DNA reads TGTGCCTGGAGTGGTCCAGCAACTAATGAAAAACTGTTTTTT. The variable domain in full, with the rest retrieved from reference TRBV30 and TRBJ1-4, is SQTIHQWPATLVQPVGSPLSLECTVEGTSNPNLYWYRQAAGRGLQLLFYSVGIGQISSEVPQNLSASRPQDRQFILSSKKLLLSDSGFYLCAWSGPATNEKLFFGSGTQLSVL.